These 2 T cell receptor beta chains were sequenced from one sample in a study of T-cell reconstitution after alpha-beta-depleted transplantation in children. TCRbeta library construction was performed incorporating unique molecular identifiers. TCRdb fed the PCR reads into MiXCR, producing one record per CDR3 protein. The table includes hundreds of thousands of distinct CDR3 sequences, around 9.5% detected once. The specimen comprised PBMCs from the stem cell graft donor, sampled from the stem cell graft. These receptors originate from a human donor who donated a stem cell graft to a child with acute lymphoblastic leukemia.

The genes are TRBV15 and TRBJ2-3; perhaps TRBD1 as D (5 bases). Germline V gives CDR1 LNHNV, CDR2 YYDKDF (reference sequence). This CDR3 comprises 15 residues. V lost 1 base to trimming and J lost 6 bases, with 14 bases between them. This chain's CDR3 is CATSRGTGLGDTQYF. Written as DNA, the CDR3 is TGTGCCACCAGCAGAGGTACAGGCCTAGGGGATACGCAGTATTTT.

This clonotype was seen only a few times. The J gene is TRBJ2-5, the V gene TRBV20-1; tentative D call: TRBD2 (6 bases). Looked up from germline, CDR1 is DFQATT and CDR2 is SNEGSKA (reference sequence). V was cut by 3 bases and J by 4 bases, with 12 bases left in between. There are 13 residues in the CDR3. The CDR3 DNA reads TGCAGTGCTAGCCCGCTAGCGCGAGAGACCCAGTACTTC. The encoded protein is CSASPLARETQYF.